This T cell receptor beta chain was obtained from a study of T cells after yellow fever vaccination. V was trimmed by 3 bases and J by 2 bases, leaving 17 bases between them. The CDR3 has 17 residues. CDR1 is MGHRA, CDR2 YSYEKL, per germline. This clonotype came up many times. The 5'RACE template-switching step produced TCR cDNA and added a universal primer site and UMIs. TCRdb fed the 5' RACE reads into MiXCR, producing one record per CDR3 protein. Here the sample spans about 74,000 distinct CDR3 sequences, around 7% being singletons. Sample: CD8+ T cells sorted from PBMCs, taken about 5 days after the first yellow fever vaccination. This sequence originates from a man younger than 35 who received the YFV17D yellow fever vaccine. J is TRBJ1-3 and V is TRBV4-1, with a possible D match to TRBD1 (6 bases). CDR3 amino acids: CASSQGLRRTAGNTIYF. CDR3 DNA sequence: TGCGCCAGCAGCCAGGGGTTACGGCGGACAGCTGGAAACACCATATATTTT.